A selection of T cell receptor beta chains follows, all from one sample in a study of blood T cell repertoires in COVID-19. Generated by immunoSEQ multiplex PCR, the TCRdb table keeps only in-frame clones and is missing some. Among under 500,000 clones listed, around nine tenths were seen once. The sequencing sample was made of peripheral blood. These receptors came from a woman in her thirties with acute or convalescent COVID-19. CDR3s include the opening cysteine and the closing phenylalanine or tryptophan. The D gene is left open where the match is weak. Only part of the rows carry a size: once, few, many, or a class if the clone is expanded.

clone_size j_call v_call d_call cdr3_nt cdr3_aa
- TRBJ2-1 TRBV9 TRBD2 TGTGCCAGCAGCGTAGGGGGACTAAAAACCTACAATGAGCAGTTCTTC CASSVGGLKTYNEQFF
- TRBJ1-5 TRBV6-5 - TGTGCCAGTCGTAACCCCGAGGGAAGGATTCAGCCCCAGCATTTT CASRNPEGRIQPQHF
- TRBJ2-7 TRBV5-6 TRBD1 TGTGCCAGCAGCCCCCGGGACAGAGCCTACGAGCAGTACTTC CASSPRDRAYEQYF
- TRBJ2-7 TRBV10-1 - TGCGCCAGCAGTGAAGGACAGGAGCAGTACTTC CASSEGQEQYF
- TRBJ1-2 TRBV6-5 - TGTGCCAGCCGGAGGGAGCGCTATGGCTACACCTTC CASRRERYGYTF
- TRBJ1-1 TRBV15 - TGTGCCACCAGCAAGTTACAGGGGAACACTGAAGCTTTCTTT CATSKLQGNTEAFF
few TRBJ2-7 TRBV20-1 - TGCAGTGCTAGTGTGGGGCGAGCTTTATACGAGCAGTACTTC CSASVGRALYEQYF
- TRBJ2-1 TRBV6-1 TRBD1 TGTGCCAGCAGTGAGAGGGACAGCTACAATGAGCAGTTCTTC CASSERDSYNEQFF
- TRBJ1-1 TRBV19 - TGTGCCAGTGTACAGGGTCTGAACACTGAAGCTTTCTTT CASVQGLNTEAFF
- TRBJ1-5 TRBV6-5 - TGTGCCAGCAGGGGGGGATTCAATCAGCCCCAGCATTTT CASRGGFNQPQHF
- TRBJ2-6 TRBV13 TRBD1 TGTGCCAGCAGCTTAGGACAGGGGAAGATCGCTGGGGCCAACGTCCTGACTTTC CASSLGQGKIAGANVLTF
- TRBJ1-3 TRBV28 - TGTGCCAGCACGATACCGAGCTCTGGAAACACCATATATTTT CASTIPSSGNTIYF
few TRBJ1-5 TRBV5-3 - TGTGCCAGAAGCTTGGAGGTTCGGGGATCGCGCAATCAGCCCCAGCATTTT CARSLEVRGSRNQPQHF
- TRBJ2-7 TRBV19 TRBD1 TGTGCCAGTAGCCTGACAGGGAGCTCCTACGAGCAGTACTTC CASSLTGSSYEQYF
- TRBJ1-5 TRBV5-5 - TGTGCCAGCAGCTTGGCGTCAGGTGATCAGCCCCAGCATTTT CASSLASGDQPQHF
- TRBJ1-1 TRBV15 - TGTGCCACCAGCAGAGCCAGGGGAGACACTGAAGCTTTCTTT CATSRARGDTEAFF
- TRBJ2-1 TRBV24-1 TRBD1 TGTGCCACCAGTGATAGAGGACAGGGGCGGTACAATGAGCAGTTCTTC CATSDRGQGRYNEQFF
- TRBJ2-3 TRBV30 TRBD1 TGTGCCTGGAGACAGGGGACAACAGATACGCAGTATTTT CAWRQGTTDTQYF
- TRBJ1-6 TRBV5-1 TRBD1 TGCGCCCGCGGTGGGGGGGGACAGGGGGCGCAAGGGCCGATTAAGAATTCACCCCTCCACTTT CARGGGGQGAQGPIKNSPLHF
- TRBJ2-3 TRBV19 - TGTGCCAGTAGTATCAAGACAGGGAGGCGTACAGATACGCAGTATTTT CASSIKTGRRTDTQYF
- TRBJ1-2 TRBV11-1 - TGTGCCAGCGGAGCTGGATACAGGCCCGAGCGCGGCTACACCTTC CASGAGYRPERGYTF
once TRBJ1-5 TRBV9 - TGTGCCAGCAGCCCATCTCTGGGCGTTCATCCCCAGCATTTT CASSPSLGVHPQHF